The sequence of this T cell receptor beta chain was determined in a study of identical twins. Template switching introduced a universal primer site, and the cDNA bore unique molecular identifiers. TCRdb analysed the 5' RACE reads with MiXCR anew, one entry per CDR3 protein. The table has around 490,000 distinct CDR3 sequences, around 15% seen once. This clonotype has a handful of counts. The CDR3 is made up of 15 amino acids. The ends lost 1 base at V and 8 bases at J; junction bases unmatched: 8. CDR1 is LGHDT, CDR2 YNNKEL, per germline (reference sequence). This sample was shared with a second study, whose subject was yellow fever vaccine responses in identical twins.

The chain has TRBV3-1 and TRBJ2-1; 7 nucleotides match TRBD2. Material: CD4+ T cells sorted from blood. The source is a woman in her late teens or twenties in good health. The CDR3 DNA follows: TGTGCCAGCAGCCAAGGGCTAGCGGCAAGGGATGAGCAGTTCTTC. Its translation is CASSQGLAARDEQFF.